The entry below gives a single TCR beta chain sequence along with its context. Its specificity is unknown. Per the germline V gene, CDR1 is SGHTA and CDR2 is FQGTGA. The CDR3 is 14 amino acids. V gave up 5 bases and J gave up 0 bases, with 10 bases separating them. The sample, around 9.9 milliliters of peripheral blood, was drawn from each donor. This sample was taken from a study of blood T cells in healthy people across ages. Study findings and constraints: Estimated diversity across one million T cells was deemed an underestimate.

Primers used in a second PCR of roughly 7 to 12 cycles were a sample-barcoded 5' primer and a J-beta primer mix. In TCRdb, the 5' RACE reads were re-called with MiXCR into one record per CDR3 protein. Among about 680,000 distinct CDR3 sequences listed, around 49% were seen once. This sequence joins TRBV7-3 and TRBJ2-5; D gene unclear. This sequence was found in an older woman in good health. Sequenced material: blood. CDR3 loop: CASSQGYDQETQYF. CDR3 in DNA: TGTGCCAGCAGCCAAGGGTACGACCAAGAGACCCAGTACTTC. The full variable domain, rest sourced from reference TRBV7-3 and TRBJ2-5, is GAGVSQTPSNKVTEKGKYVELRCDPISGHTALYWYRQSLGQGPEFLIYFQGTGAADDSGLPNDRFFAVRPEGSVSTLKIQRTERGDSAVYLCASSQGYDQETQYFGPGTRLLVL.